One sample yielded the 7 T cell receptor beta chains listed below, sequenced in a study of regulatory T cells in long-lasting Graves disease. Time point: newly diagnosed GD, antithyroid drugs for less than 3 months. From PBMCs, RNA was extracted and then used to make the TCR library. Investigators prepared the TCR beta libraries by applying iRepertoire HTBI primers and Arm-PCR of CDR3 regions. TCRdb passed the multiplex PCR reads through MiXCR, listing each CDR3 protein once. The table lists a few hundred thousand distinct CDR3 sequences, about a sixth of them singletons. These data were also filed under a second study, of T cells in Graves' hyperthyroidism and ophthalmopathy.

Material: peripheral blood mononuclear cells (PBMCs), obtained at new diagnosis, from a patient treated with antithyroid drugs. The receptors were sampled from a man aged 35-49 years with Graves disease.

This clonotype has ten or more counts. The chain joins TRBV20-1 to TRBJ2-5, with D tentatively TRBD1 (6 bases). The ends were cut back, 3 bases at V and 4 bases at J, with 12 bases in the middle. CDR1 DFQATT and CDR2 SNEGSKA come from the germline V gene (reference sequence). CDR3 length: 13 residues. Here the CDR3 DNA reads TGCAGTGCTAGGACAGGAGCCCCAGAGACCCAGTACTTC. Its protein is CSARTGAPETQYF.

Ten or more counts support this clonotype. V usage is TRBV2 and J usage is TRBJ2-1; D may be TRBD1 (6 bases). V was pared by 4 bases and J by 1 base, with 14 bases between. This CDR3 spans 16 amino acids. In germline, CDR1 is SNHLY, CDR2 FYNNEI. CDR3 sequence reads: CASSVLRDISYNEQFF. The DNA of the CDR3 is TGTGCCAGCAGTGTTCTCCGGGACATATCCTACAATGAGCAGTTCTTC.

This clonotype was counted between two and nine times. The chain has TRBV20-1 and TRBJ2-1; 8 bases are shared with TRBD2. The CDR3 has 18 residues. Looked up from germline, CDR1 is DFQATT and CDR2 is SNEGSKA (reference sequence). Trimming cost V 0 bases and J 2 bases; bases outside gene matches: 12. This chain's CDR3 is CSARDLSGAGGPYNEQFF. In nucleotides, the CDR3 is TGCAGTGCTAGAGACCTCTCGGGGGCGGGGGGACCCTACAATGAGCAGTTCTTC.

This clonotype came up many times. The genes are TRBV29-1 and TRBJ2-5; D possibly corresponds to TRBD1 (6 bases). This CDR3 comprises 16 residues. Germline CDR1 is SQVTM and CDR2 is ANQGSEA. V was cut by 6 bases and J by 1 base, with 21 bases left in between. DNA of the CDR3: TGCAGCGTGACCCCCCCCGACAGGTTACTCCAAGAGACCCAGTACTTC. Protein sequence: CSVTPPDRLLQETQYF.

At least ten counts were recorded for this clonotype. The chain joins TRBV2 to TRBJ2-2; 8 bases are a match to TRBD1. V was pared by 5 bases and J by 4 bases, with 6 bases of the junction left unmatched. The CDR3 covers 15 residues. Per the germline V gene, CDR1 is SNHLY and CDR2 is FYNNEI. The CDR3 loop reads CASSRQGASTGELFF. In DNA, the CDR3 is TGTGCCAGCAGTAGGCAGGGGGCGAGCACCGGGGAGCTGTTTTTT.

This clonotype came up many times. The chain links TRBV5-1 to TRBJ2-7, with D maybe TRBD2 (6 bases). The V and J ends lost 3 bases and 5 bases respectively, with 15 bases between them. The CDR3 has 14 residues. Germline assignment: CDR1 SGHRS and CDR2 YFSETQ. CDR3 in DNA: TGCGCCAGCAGCTGGGGACTCCGAGATGACGAGCAGTACTTC. Its protein is CASSWGLRDDEQYF.

This clonotype was counted many times. The V call is TRBV20-1, the J call TRBJ1-4; possibly TRBD1 for D (5 bases). V lost 5 bases, J lost 4 bases, and 14 bases lay in between. The CDR3 runs to 14 residues. Germline V gene sequence: CDR1 DFQATT, CDR2 SNEGSKA (reference sequence). The CDR3 sequence is CSAPLGVGNEKLFF. The CDR3 bases are TGCAGTGCTCCCCTAGGGGTGGGTAATGAAAAACTGTTTTTT.